This T cell receptor (beta chain) was identified during a study of T-cell reconstitution after alpha-beta-depleted transplantation in children. For TCRbeta, the library was prepared with unique molecular identifiers. MiXCR, run by TCRdb on the PCR reads, gives a single entry per CDR3 protein. The sample contains about 590,000 distinct CDR3 sequences, under 15% of which appear only once. The CDR3 sequence is 15 residues long. V was trimmed by 0 bases and J by 3 bases, leaving 10 bases between them. Germline V CDR1 and CDR2: SGHDT, YYEEEE. The V and J genes are TRBV5-6 and TRBJ1-3; no clear D. The source was PBMCs, mostly from graft donor cells, collected 360 days after TCRalphabeta/CD19-depleted stem cell transplant. The receptor's source is a male patient aged 5 to 17 who had a stem cell transplant for acute myeloid leukemia, so the T cells may come from the graft donor. CDR3 nucleotides: TGTGCCAGCAGCTTGGCGGGCATCGGTGGAAACACCATATATTTT. Residues: CASSLAGIGGNTIYF.